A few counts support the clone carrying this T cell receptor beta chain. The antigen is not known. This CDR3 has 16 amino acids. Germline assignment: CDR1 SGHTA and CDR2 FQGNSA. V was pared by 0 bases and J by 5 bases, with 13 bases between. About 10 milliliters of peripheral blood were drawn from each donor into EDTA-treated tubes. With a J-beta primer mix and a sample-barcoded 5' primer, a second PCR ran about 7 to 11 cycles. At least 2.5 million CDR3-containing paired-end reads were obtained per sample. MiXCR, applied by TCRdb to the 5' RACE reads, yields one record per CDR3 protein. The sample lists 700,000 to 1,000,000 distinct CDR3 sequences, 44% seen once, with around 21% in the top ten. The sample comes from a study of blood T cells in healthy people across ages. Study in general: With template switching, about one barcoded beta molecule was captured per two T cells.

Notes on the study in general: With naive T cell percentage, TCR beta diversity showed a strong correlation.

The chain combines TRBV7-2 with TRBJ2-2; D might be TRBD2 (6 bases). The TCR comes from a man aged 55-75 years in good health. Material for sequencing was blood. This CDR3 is CASSLAGLSRTGELFF. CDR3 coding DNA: TGTGCCAGCAGCTTAGCCGGACTATCCCGAACCGGGGAGCTGTTTTTT.